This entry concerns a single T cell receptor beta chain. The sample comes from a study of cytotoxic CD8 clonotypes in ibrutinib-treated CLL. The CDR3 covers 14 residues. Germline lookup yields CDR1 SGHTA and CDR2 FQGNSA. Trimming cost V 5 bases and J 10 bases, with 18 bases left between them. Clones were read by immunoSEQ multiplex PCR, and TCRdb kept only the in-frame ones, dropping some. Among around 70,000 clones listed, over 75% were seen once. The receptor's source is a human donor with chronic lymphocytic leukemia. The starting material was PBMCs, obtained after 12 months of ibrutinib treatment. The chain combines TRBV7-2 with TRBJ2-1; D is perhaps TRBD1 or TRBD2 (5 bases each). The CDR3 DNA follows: TGTGCCAGCAGCCCACGGGACCTCGCAGGGGAGCAGTTCTTC. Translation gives CASSPRDLAGEQFF.